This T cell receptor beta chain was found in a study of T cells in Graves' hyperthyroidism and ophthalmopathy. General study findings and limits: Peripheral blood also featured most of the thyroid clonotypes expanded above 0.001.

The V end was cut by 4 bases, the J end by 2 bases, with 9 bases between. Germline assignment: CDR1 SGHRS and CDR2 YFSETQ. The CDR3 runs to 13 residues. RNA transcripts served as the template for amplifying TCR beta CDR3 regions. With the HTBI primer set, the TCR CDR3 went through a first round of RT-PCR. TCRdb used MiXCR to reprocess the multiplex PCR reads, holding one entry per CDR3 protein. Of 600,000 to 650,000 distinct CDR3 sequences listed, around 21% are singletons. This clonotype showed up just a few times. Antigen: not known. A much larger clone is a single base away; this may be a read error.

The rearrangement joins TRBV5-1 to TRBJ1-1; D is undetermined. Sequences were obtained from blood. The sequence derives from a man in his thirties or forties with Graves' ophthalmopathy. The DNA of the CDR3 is TGCGCCAGCAGCCCAATGCATAACACTGAAGCTTTCTTT. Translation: CASSPMHNTEAFF.